This T cell receptor beta chain was obtained from a study of PD-1 blockade in classical Hodgkin lymphoma (dated by TCRdb to about 2020). About the full investigation: Nivolumab dosing was 3 mg/kg intravenously every 2 weeks, continuing until either disease progression or unacceptable toxicity. A peripheral blood immune signature of response to PD-1 blockade in classical Hodgkin lymphoma was defined using TCR beta sequencing and CyTOF. Points the paper makes about the study in general: Baseline TCR diversity was reported as lower in newly diagnosed patients than in healthy donors, and lower still in relapsed/refractory patients. Lower diversity was seen in patients whose nivolumab began less than 1 year after ASCT, and these patients were left out of later analyses so that immune reconstitution would not confound the results. The study covered only a single clinical trial cohort, and the causes of the repertoire differences, possibly disease activity or prior therapy, were still not defined. A significant rise by C4D1 was seen in CD4+ but not CD8+ TCR diversity (p=0.0027 vs p=0.16), with the rise being most apparent in complete responders (p=0.02). Among trial patients, those achieving complete response had baseline diversity similar to that of newly diagnosed patients, while diversity was significantly lower in partial responders and progressors.

The Qiagen DNeasy kit was used to extract genomic DNA from unsorted PBMCs and from the negatively selected CD4+ and CD8+ fractions. TCR beta CDR3 regions were amplified by immunoSEQ multiplex PCR using primers annealing to V and J segments. A synthetic immune receptor repertoire was used to minimize amplification bias, and remaining bias was computationally removed after sequencing. Per the original workflow: Custom Python scripts were used to quantify repertoire diversity as the Shannon entropy index. Unsorted, CD4+ and CD8+ repertoires were analyzed separately, except in combined analyses where CD4+ and CD8+ sequences were merged in silico. Clonal expansion was defined as a frequency increase of at least 2-fold after treatment compared with C1D1, and clones undetected at baseline were assigned a pseudocount of 0.5. Singleton clones were defined as clones with 0 or 1 copy at C1D1, and non-singleton clones were defined as clones with 2 or more copies. Clones expanded in unsorted samples were assigned a CD4+, CD8+ or unknown annotation through matching of protein sequences in sorted samples from the same patient. Diversity changes from C1D1 to C4D1 were tested in paired samples using Wilcoxon tests. In its TCRdb copy, this immuneACCESS table keeps in-frame sequences only and misses some clones. Where compared with another copy, unresolved V genes explain less than half of these, and the others have no known cause. Clone size and the V and J calls come from that table; the DNA yielded D and trimming. This sample holds roughly 36,000 clones; 77% were observed only once. The top ten constitute more than 8% of the sample.

A word on this clone: Its recognized antigen is unknown. It has no much larger one-base neighbor in the sample; base qualities were not kept.

In light of the paper, this sample's time point label describes: cycle 4 day 1 (C4D1), after about 6 weeks of nivolumab. Every trial patient had relapsed following autologous stem cell transplantation, and prior brentuximab vedotin exposure was what differed among cohorts A, B and C. A total of more than 55 patients with relapsed/refractory classical Hodgkin lymphoma made up the trial cohort, and each patient's best overall response was complete response, partial response or progressive disease. Trial patients were treated with single-agent nivolumab in the multi-cohort phase II CheckMate 205 trial. An independent review committee assessed best overall response by applying the 2007 International Working Group response criteria. PBMCs from the trial were collected at three points: immediately before nivolumab initiation (C1D1), and during therapy at cycle 2 day 1 and cycle 4 day 1. Peripheral blood was collected in 8 mL Vacutainer Cell Preparation Tubes, from which PBMCs were isolated by centrifugation and then cryopreserved.

CDR1 and CDR2 were assigned from the germline V gene as SGHTA and FQGNSA. Reading from cysteine to phenylalanine, the CDR3 counts 13 amino acids. CDR3 DNA only is kept here, 39 bases in frame from base 1. V was cut back by 3 bases and J by 6 bases, leaving a gap of 11 bases between them. The rearranged segments are TRBV7-2 and TRBJ1-1; confidence is insufficient to name the D gene. The sequencing here drew on peripheral blood mononuclear cells (PBMCs), taken before the fourth cycle of nivolumab. This sequence was found in a human donor with classical Hodgkin lymphoma. The sequence in DNA is TGTGCCAGCAGCTTGGCCGGGCATTCTGAAGCTTTCTTT. It is translated as CASSLAGHSEAFF.